A selection of T cell receptor beta chains follows, all from one sample in a study of blood T cell repertoires in COVID-19. Generated by immunoSEQ multiplex PCR, the TCRdb table keeps only in-frame clones and is missing some. This sample has approximately 68,000 clones, with around 80% found just once. The sequenced sample was peripheral blood. The receptors derive from a human donor in a cohort sampled during active COVID-19. CDR3s include the opening cysteine and the closing phenylalanine or tryptophan. A D gene is named only where the DNA matches it firmly. Expanded clones are given a class, and other clones once, few, many or no size at all.

TRBJ1-1 | - | - | TRBV5-1 | TGCGCCAGCAGCTCTATCCACGTTATCCCCGGGGACACTGAAGCTTTCTTT | CASSSIHVIPGDTEAFF
TRBJ2-7 | - | - | TRBV14 | TGTGCCAGCAGCTCCGGGAGCTCCTACGAGCAGTACTTC | CASSSGSSYEQYF
TRBJ1-3 | - | - | TRBV1 | TGCACCAGCAGCCCCACCCCCGGACAGATACCTTCCTCTGGAAACACCATATATTTT | CTSSPTPGQIPSSGNTIYF
TRBJ2-2 | TRBD1 | - | TRBV2 | TGTGCCAGCAGTCTGGGACAGGGGCGGACCGGGGAGCTGTTTTTT | CASSLGQGRTGELFF
TRBJ2-2 | - | - | TRBV19 | TGTGCCAGTAGTACAGGCTTTCCCACCGGGGAGCTGTTTTTT | CASSTGFPTGELFF
TRBJ2-3 | - | - | TRBV16 | TGTGCCAGCACCCCCTCCCGGGATACGCAGTATTTT | CASTPSRDTQYF
TRBJ1-2 | TRBD1 | - | TRBV11-2 | TGTGCCAGCAGCTTAGATGAGGGGGCGGGTGGCTACACCTTC | CASSLDEGAGGYTF
TRBJ2-7 | - | once | TRBV6-2/TRBV6-3 | TGTGCCAGCAGTTACTCGAGCTACGAGCAGTACTTC | CASSYSSYEQYF
TRBJ2-7 | TRBD1 | few | TRBV7-9 | TGTGCCAGCAGCCAGGGGGATACCTACGAGCAGTACTTC | CASSQGDTYEQYF
TRBJ2-7 | - | once | TRBV9 | TGTGCCAGCAGCGTAGGGAAGGCGGCGAGCTCCTACGAGCAGTACTTC | CASSVGKAASSYEQYF
TRBJ1-3 | - | - | TRBV7-6 | TGTGCCAGCAGCTTGTTGTCCGTATCCTCTGGAAACACCATATATTTT | CASSLLSVSSGNTIYF
TRBJ1-2 | - | - | TRBV7-8 | TGTGCCAGCAGCCTTGGGGCGGGCTACACCTTC | CASSLGAGYTF
TRBJ2-1 | TRBD2 | - | TRBV4-3 | TGCGCCAGCAGCCAAGGGCTAGCGGACGGGAATGAGCAGTTCTTC | CASSQGLADGNEQFF
TRBJ2-7 | - | - | TRBV7-9 | TGTGCCAGCAGCTTAGGCGCTAGTAACCACGAGCAGTACTTC | CASSLGASNHEQYF
TRBJ2-1 | TRBD2 | - | TRBV3-1/TRBV3-2 | TGTGCCAGCAGCCTCGGACTAGCGGGAGTTGAGCAGTTCTTC | CASSLGLAGVEQFF
TRBJ2-2 | - | - | TRBV30 | TGTGCCTGGGATATAAACACCGGGGAGCTGTTTTTT | CAWDINTGELFF